Listed here is a single T cell receptor (beta chain). The target antigen is unknown. The PCR employed 60 Vbeta primers together with 13 Jbeta primers. Only in-frame clones appear in the TCRdb table, and some are missing; sequencing was by immunoSEQ multiplex PCR. The repertoire includes about 140,000 clones, approximately 72% of them detected once, and 6.5% sits in the top ten. The data stem from a study of cytomegalovirus exposure and HLA in healthy donors. The ends were cut back, 3 bases at V and 6 bases at J, with 10 bases in the middle. The germline gives CDR1 MNHEY, CDR2 SMNVEV (reference sequence). This CDR3 is built from 13 residues. Study-level results: The later analysis indicated that the majority of CMV-associated TCR beta chains appeared HLA-restricted.

This receptor was identified in a woman aged 55-69 years in good health and CMV-seronegative. Material for sequencing was PBMCs. The gene calls are TRBV27 and TRBJ2-3; D might be TRBD2 (6 bases). CDR3 nucleotides: TGTGCCAGCAGTTTTTGGGGGGTTGATACGCAGTATTTT. It codes for CASSFWGVDTQYF.